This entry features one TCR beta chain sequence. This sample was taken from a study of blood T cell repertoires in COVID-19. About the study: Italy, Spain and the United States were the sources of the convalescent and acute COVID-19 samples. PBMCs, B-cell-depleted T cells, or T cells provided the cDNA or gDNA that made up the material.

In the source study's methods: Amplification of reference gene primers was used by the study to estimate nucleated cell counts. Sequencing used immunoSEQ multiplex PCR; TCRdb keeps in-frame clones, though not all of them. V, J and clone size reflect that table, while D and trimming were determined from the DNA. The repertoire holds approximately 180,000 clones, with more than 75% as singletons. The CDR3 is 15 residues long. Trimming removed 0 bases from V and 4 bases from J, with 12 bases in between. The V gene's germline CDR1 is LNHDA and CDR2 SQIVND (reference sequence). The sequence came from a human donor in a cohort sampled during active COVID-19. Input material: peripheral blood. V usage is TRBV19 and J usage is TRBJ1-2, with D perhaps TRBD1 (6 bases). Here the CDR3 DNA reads TGTGCCAGTAGTATAGAGGGGGCGCTGGCCTATGGCTACACCTTC. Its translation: CASSIEGALAYGYTF.